The entry below gives a single T cell receptor beta chain sequence along with its context. V lost 4 bases to trimming and J lost 4 bases; unmatched junction nucleotides: 14. CDR1 MDHEN and CDR2 SYDVKM come from the germline V gene. The CDR3 contains 17 residues. The sample is drawn from a study of CD8+ T cells in alopecia areata. Regarding treatment: oral pan-JAK inhibitor, 5-10 mg twice daily. Alopecia areata patients gave lesional scalp punch biopsies and peripheral blood samples. PBMCs, the starting material, were the source of sorted CD4+ and CD8+ T cells. cDNA serving as the sequencing template came from extracted, reverse transcribed RNA. The data were produced by immunoSEQ multiplex PCR, yet TCRdb's version contains in-frame clones alone and is incomplete. The sample holds about 39,000 clones, less than 70% seen once.

The specimen was CD8+ T cells sorted from blood, collected at week 4, from a patient treated with tofacitinib. The sequence derives from a human donor with alopecia areata. This chain uses TRBV28 with TRBJ2-5; TRBD1 matches at 8 bases. The CDR3 reads CASSSSHGQGISETQYF. The CDR3 DNA reads as TGTGCCAGCAGTTCATCCCACGGACAGGGTATTTCAGAGACCCAGTACTTC.